This paragraph reports one T cell receptor beta chain. As every portion of the isolated RNA was reverse transcribed, the sequencing read expressed TCRB transcripts. Sequencing was performed with immunoSEQ multiplex PCR; in TCRdb, only in-frame clones are kept and a portion is missing. The sample includes just over 600,000 clones, 15% to 17% of them seen just once. These data originate in a study of beta chain features in type 1 diabetes. Study context: Patient and healthy donor groups were alike in age, gender and cell yields.

The receptor was derived from a man aged 18-30 years in good health. The source material was naive CD4+ T cells from blood.

The CDR3 spells CAWSKRSPRTDTQYF. DNA for the CDR3: TGTGCCTGGAGTAAGCGGTCCCCTAGGACAGATACGCAGTATTTT. The rearrangement joins TRBV30 to TRBJ2-3; weak D call: TRBD2 (5 bases). Trimming left V 2 bases short and J 3 bases short, with 15 bases between. The CDR3 runs to 15 residues. Germline V lookup: CDR1 GTSNPN, CDR2 SVGIG (reference sequence). Based on the CDR3 plus reference TRBV30 and TRBJ2-3, the full variable domain is SQTIHQWPATLVQPVGSPLSLECTVEGTSNPNLYWYRQAAGRGLQLLFYSVGIGQISSEVPQNLSASRPQDRQFILSSKKLLLSDSGFYLCAWSKRSPRTDTQYFGPGTRLTVL.